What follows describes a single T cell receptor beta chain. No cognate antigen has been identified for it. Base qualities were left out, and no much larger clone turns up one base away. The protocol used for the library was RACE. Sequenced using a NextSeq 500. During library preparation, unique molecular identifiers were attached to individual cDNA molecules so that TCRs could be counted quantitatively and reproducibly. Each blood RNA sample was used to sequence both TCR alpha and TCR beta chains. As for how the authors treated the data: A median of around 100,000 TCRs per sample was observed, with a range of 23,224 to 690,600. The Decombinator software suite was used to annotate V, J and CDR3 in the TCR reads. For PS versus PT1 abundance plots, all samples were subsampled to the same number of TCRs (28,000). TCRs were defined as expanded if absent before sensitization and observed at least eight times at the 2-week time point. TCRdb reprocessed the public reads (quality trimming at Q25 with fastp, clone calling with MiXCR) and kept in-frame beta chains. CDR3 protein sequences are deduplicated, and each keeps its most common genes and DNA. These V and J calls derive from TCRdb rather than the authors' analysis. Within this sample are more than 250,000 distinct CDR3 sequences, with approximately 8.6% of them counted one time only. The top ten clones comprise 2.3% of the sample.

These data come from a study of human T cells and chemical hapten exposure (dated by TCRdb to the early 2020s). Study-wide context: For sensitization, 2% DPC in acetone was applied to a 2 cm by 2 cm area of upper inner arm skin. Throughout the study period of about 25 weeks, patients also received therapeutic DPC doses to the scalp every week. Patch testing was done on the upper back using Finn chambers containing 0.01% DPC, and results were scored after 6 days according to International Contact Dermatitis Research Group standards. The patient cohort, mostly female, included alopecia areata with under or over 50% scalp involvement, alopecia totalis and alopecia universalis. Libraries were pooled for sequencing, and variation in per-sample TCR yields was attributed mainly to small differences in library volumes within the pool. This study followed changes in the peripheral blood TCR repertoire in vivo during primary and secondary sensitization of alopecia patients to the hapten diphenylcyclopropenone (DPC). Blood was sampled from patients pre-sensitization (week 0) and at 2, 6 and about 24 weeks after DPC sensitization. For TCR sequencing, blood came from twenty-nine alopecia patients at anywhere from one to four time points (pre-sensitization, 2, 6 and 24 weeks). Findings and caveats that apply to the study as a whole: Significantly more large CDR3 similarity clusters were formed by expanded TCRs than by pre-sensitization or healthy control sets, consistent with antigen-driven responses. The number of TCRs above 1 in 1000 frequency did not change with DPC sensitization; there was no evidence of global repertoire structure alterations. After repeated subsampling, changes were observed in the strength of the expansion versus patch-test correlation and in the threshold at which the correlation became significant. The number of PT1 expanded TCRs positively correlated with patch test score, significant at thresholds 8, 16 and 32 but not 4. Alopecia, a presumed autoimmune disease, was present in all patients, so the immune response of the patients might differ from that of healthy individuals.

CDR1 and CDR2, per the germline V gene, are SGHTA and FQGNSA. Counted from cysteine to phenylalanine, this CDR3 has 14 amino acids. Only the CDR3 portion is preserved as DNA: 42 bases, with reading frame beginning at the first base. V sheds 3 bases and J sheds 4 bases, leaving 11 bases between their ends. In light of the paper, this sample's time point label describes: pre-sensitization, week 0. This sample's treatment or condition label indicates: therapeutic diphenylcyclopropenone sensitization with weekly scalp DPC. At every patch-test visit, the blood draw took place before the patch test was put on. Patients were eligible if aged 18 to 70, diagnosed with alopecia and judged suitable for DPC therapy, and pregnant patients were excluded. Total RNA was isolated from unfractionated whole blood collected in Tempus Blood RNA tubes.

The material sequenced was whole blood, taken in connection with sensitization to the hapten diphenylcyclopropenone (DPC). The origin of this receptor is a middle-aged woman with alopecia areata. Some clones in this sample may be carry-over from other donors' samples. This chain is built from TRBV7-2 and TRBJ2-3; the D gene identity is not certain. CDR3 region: CASSLDPLPDTQYF. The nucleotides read TGTGCCAGCAGCTTGGATCCTCTCCCAGATACGCAGTATTTT.